These 20 T cell receptor beta chains share one sample of origin, sequenced in a study of T cell changes during pregnancy in multiple sclerosis. Measured with immunoSEQ multiplex PCR; TCRdb has only the in-frame clones, and not every one. The table has 45,000 to 65,000 clones, about nine tenths seen once; the top ten hold less than 0.6%. The sequenced sample was CD4+ T cells from peripheral blood mononuclear cells, obtained in the third trimester of pregnancy. Source of these receptors: a female donor with multiple sclerosis, enrolled in a pregnancy study.

The chain carries TRBV19 and TRBJ1-5, with TRBD1 as a possible D gene (5 bases). Trimming pared 8 bases from V and 5 bases from J, leaving 19 bases between. The CDR3 has 15 residues. Germline V gene lookup returns CDR1 LNHDA and CDR2 SQIVND (reference sequence). The CDR3: CASSTGTRLDQPQHF. CDR3 DNA sequence: TGTGCCAGTTCAACAGGTACGAGGTTGGATCAGCCCCAGCATTTT.

This clone has a handful of counts. The J gene is TRBJ2-2, the V gene TRBV18, with D tentatively TRBD1 (6 bases). V lost 2 bases and J lost 5, with 9 bases in between. Germline V gene lookup returns CDR1 KGHSH and CDR2 LQKENI. The CDR3 covers 14 residues. Here the CDR3 reads CASSPVQGTGELFF. The CDR3, as DNA: TGTGCCAGCTCACCAGTTCAGGGGACCGGGGAGCTGTTTTTT.

The chain couples TRBV4-1 to TRBJ1-1; 7 bases are a match to TRBD1. In germline, CDR1 is MGHRA, CDR2 YSYEKL. V was clipped by 2 bases and J by 4 bases; unmatched bases: 1. The CDR3 totals 13 residues. The DNA of the CDR3 is TGCGCCAGCAGCCAATGGGACAGCACTGAAGCTTTCTTT. Its translation is CASSQWDSTEAFF.

The V gene is TRBV6-1, the J gene TRBJ1-3; 8 bases match TRBD1. This CDR3 has 13 amino acids. Germline trimming cut 1 base from V and 7 bases from J; bases unmatched to any gene: 0. Germline values: CDR1 MNHNS, CDR2 SASEGT. Here the CDR3 reads CASSEGTGNTIYF. CDR3 DNA sequence: TGTGCCAGCAGTGAAGGGACAGGGAACACCATATATTTT.

The chain combines TRBV10-3 with TRBJ2-2, with 7 bases aligning to TRBD1. The CDR3 is 16 amino acids. The V gene's germline CDR1 is ENHRY and CDR2 SYGVKD. V was clipped by 2 bases and J by 2 bases; unmatched bases: 5. The CDR3 nucleotides read TGTGCCATCAGTGAGGGGGGACAGTTAAACACCGGGGAGCTGTTTTTT. It specifies CAISEGGQLNTGELFF.

This CDR3 is CASSLVPGPEAFF. CDR3 nucleotides: TGTGCCAGCAGCCTCGTTCCAGGGCCTGAAGCTTTCTTT. V gene TRBV7-8 combines with J gene TRBJ1-1; a weak D match, TRBD1 (5 bases). V shed 5 bases and J shed 6 bases, with 13 bases lying between them. The CDR3 totals 13 residues. Germline V gives CDR1 SGHVS, CDR2 FQNEAQ.

The chain recombines TRBV7-9 with TRBJ1-6, with 10 bases aligning to TRBD1. There are 16 residues in the CDR3. The ends lost 4 bases at V and 7 bases at J; junction bases unmatched: 7. CDR1 is SEHNR, CDR2 FQNEAQ, per germline (reference sequence). The CDR3 coding sequence is TGTGCCAGCAGCTGGTGGGCGGGACAGGGGAATTCACCCCTCCACTTT. The encoded protein is CASSWWAGQGNSPLHF.

This chain connects TRBV6-5 to TRBJ1-1; D remains ambiguous. Trimming left V 0 bases short and J 2 bases short, with 7 bases between. Germline values: CDR1 MNHEY, CDR2 SVGAGI. This CDR3 contains 14 residues. As DNA, the CDR3 is TGTGCCAGCAGTTACTCGAGGGCAAACACTGAAGCTTTCTTT. It codes for CASSYSRANTEAFF.

The chain recombines TRBV30 with TRBJ2-5; TRBD2 matches at 12 bases. CDR3 length: 17 residues. Per germline, CDR1 GTSNPN and CDR2 SVGIG (reference sequence). Trimming removed 0 bases from V and 3 bases from J; junction bases left unmatched: 8. The CDR3 loop is CAWSVTRTSGVEETQYF. The CDR3 DNA reads as TGTGCCTGGAGTGTAACCCGGACTAGCGGGGTGGAAGAGACCCAGTACTTC. The full variable domain, in which reference TRBV30 and TRBJ2-5 provide the parts outside the CDR3, is SQTIHQWPATLVQPVGSPLSLECTVEGTSNPNLYWYRQAAGRGLQLLFYSVGIGQISSEVPQNLSASRPQDRQFILSSKKLLLSDSGFYLCAWSVTRTSGVEETQYFGPGTRLLVL.

This chain connects TRBV7-9 to TRBJ2-5; TRBD2 matches 12 bases. The V gene's germline CDR1 is SEHNR and CDR2 FQNEAQ (reference sequence). The CDR3 contains 15 residues. V was clipped by 6 bases and J by 5 bases; unmatched bases: 7. This CDR3 reads CASRQLAGGKETQYF. In nucleotides, the CDR3 is TGTGCCAGCAGGCAACTAGCGGGGGGCAAGGAGACCCAGTACTTC.

The sample holds a few counts of this clone. This rearrangement joins TRBV5-4 to TRBJ1-1, with 7 nucleotides matching TRBD1. J gave up 4 bases and V 1 base, and 22 bases lay outside the gene matches. The CDR3 length is 20 residues. Germline V gene sequence: CDR1 SGHNT, CDR2 YYREEE (reference sequence). The CDR3 loop is CASSLWGVGDRAAGATEAFF. In DNA form, the CDR3 reads TGTGCCAGCAGCTTGTGGGGGGTGGGCGACAGGGCAGCTGGGGCCACTGAAGCTTTCTTT.

The chain uses TRBV5-6 and TRBJ2-3; 7 bases match TRBD1. V dropped 1 base and J dropped 3; count of bases not matched to a gene: 5. This CDR3 is built from 15 residues. The germline CDR1 and CDR2 sequences are SGHDT and YYEEEE. CDR3 coding DNA: TGTGCCAGCAGCTTGCGAGGGGGCCATACAGATACGCAGTATTTT. Its protein is CASSLRGGHTDTQYF.

The DNA of the CDR3 is TGTGCCAGCAGCTTAGAAATGAGGGCGGGCGAGCAGTACTTC. It encodes CASSLEMRAGEQYF. The chain carries TRBV7-6 and TRBJ2-7; the D gene is possibly TRBD2 (5 bases). V was trimmed by 1 base and J by 6 bases, leaving 13 bases between them. Per germline, CDR1 SGHVS and CDR2 FNYEAQ. This CDR3 has 14 residues. Full variable domain (missing parts from reference TRBV7-6 and TRBJ2-7): GAGVSQSPRYKVTKRGQDVALRCDPISGHVSLYWYRQALGQGPEFLTYFNYEAQQDKSGLPNDRFSAERPEGSISTLTIQRTEQRDSAMYRCASSLEMRAGEQYFGPGTRLTVT.

The chain carries TRBV7-3 and TRBJ2-3; D not resolved. V lost 1 base to trimming and J lost 4 bases, with 6 bases between them. Germline V gene lookup returns CDR1 SGHTA and CDR2 FQGTGA. This CDR3 is built from 13 residues. In nucleotides, the CDR3 is TGTGCCAGCAGCTTAATATCGGCAGATACGCAGTATTTT. As protein: CASSLISADTQYF.

This clone was detected a few times. The CDR3 sequence is CASSPWDRGHRETQYF. CDR3 nucleotides: TGTGCCAGCAGCCCCTGGGACAGGGGGCATCGAGAGACCCAGTACTTC. The genes are TRBV5-6 and TRBJ2-5, with 12 bases that match TRBD1. The CDR3 is 16 residues long. Germline CDR1 SGHDT, CDR2 YYEEEE. With 4 bases clipped from V and 4 bases from J, the junction kept 8 bases outside the gene matches.

The chain carries TRBV19 and TRBJ2-3; 8 nucleotides agree with TRBD1. With 3 bases clipped from V and 9 bases from J, the junction kept 2 bases outside the gene matches. The CDR3 runs 12 residues. The germline CDR1 and CDR2 sequences are LNHDA and SQIVND (reference sequence). CDR3 in DNA: TGTGCCAGTAGTATCGGACAGGGCACGCAGTATTTT. Residues: CASSIGQGTQYF. Full variable domain (remainder filled in from reference TRBV19 and TRBJ2-3): DGGITQSPKYLFRKEGQNVTLSCEQNLNHDAMYWYRQDPGQGLRLIYYSQIVNDFQKGDIAEGYSVSREKKESFPLTVTSAQKNPTAFYLCASSIGQGTQYFGPGTRLTVL.

This chain joins TRBV7-8 and TRBJ1-1; TRBD1 is a possible D gene (6 bases). The germline V gene encodes CDR1 SGHVS and CDR2 FQNEAQ. The CDR3 is 15 amino acids. The V end was cut by 5 bases, the J end by 2 bases, with 15 bases between. The CDR3: CASSISRQANTEAFF. The CDR3 DNA sequence: TGTGCCAGCAGCATTTCTCGACAGGCCAACACTGAAGCTTTCTTT.

The chain recombines TRBV11-3 with TRBJ2-2; TRBD1 aligns across 9 bases. The CDR3 covers 13 residues. Germline assignment: CDR1 SGHNT and CDR2 YENEEA. Unmatched junction bases numbered 3, after V lost 6 bases and J lost 7 bases. In DNA, the CDR3 is TGTGCCAGCAGACAGGGGGCGAGCGGGGAGCTGTTTTTT. It yields the protein CASRQGASGELFF.

This chain joins TRBV7-2 and TRBJ2-3; 9 nucleotides agree with TRBD2. CDR1 SGHTA and CDR2 FQGNSA come from the germline V gene. Unmatched junction bases numbered 10, after V lost 4 bases and J lost 11 bases. There are 14 residues in the CDR3. CDR3 nucleotide sequence: TGTGCCAGCAGCTCTGTAGCGGGGGCGCCTGGGCAGTATTTT. This codes for CASSSVAGAPGQYF. Drawing the rest from reference TRBV7-2 and TRBJ2-3, the complete variable domain is GAGVSQSPSNKVTEKGKDVELRCDPISGHTALYWYRQSLGQGLEFLIYFQGNSAPDKSGLPSDRFSAERTGGSVSTLTIQRTQQEDSAVYLCASSSVAGAPGQYFGPGTRLTVL.

This clone was detected once. The chain uses TRBV6-5 and TRBJ1-2; 8 positions agree with TRBD1. Germline CDR1 is MNHEY and CDR2 is SVGAGI. The V segment lost 6 bases and the J segment 3 bases; nucleotides outside the gene matches: 3. This CDR3 is built from 13 residues. CDR3 protein: CASRKQGDYGYTF. As DNA, the CDR3 is TGTGCCAGCAGGAAACAGGGGGACTATGGCTACACCTTC.